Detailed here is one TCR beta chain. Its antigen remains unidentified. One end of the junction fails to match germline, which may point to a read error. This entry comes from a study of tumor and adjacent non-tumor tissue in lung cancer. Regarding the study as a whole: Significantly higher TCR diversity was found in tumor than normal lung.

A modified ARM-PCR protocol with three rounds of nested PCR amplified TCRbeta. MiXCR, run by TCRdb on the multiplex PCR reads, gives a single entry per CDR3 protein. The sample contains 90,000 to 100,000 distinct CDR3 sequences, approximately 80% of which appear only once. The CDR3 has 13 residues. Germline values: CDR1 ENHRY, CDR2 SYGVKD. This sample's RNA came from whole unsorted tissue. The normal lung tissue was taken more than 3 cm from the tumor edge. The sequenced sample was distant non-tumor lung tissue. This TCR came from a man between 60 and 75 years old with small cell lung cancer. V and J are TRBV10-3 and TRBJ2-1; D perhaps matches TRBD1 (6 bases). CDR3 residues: CTIRGTGINVQFF. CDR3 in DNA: TGTACCATCAGGGGAACAGGGATTAATGTGCAGTTCTTC.